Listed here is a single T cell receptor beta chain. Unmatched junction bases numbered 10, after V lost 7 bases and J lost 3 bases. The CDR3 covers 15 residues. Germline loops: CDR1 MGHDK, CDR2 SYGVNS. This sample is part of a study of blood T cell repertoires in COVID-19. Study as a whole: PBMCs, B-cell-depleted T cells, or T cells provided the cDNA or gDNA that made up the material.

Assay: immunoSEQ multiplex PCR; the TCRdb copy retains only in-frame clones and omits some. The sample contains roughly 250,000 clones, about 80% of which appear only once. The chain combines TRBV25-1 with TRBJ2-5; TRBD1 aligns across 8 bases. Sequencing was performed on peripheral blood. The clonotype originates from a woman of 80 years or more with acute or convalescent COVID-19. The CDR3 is CASTQGWTGKETQYF. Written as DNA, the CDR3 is TGTGCCAGCACTCAAGGCTGGACAGGGAAAGAGACCCAGTACTTC.